The source of this T cell receptor (beta chain) is a study of Graves' ophthalmopathy and Graves' hyperthyroidism. Study-wide findings and caveats: The blood repertoire also included most expanded thyroid clonotypes above 0.001 frequency. Discrimination between ophthalmopathy and stable hyperthyroidism by a 13-signature model showed about 88% sensitivity and about 81% specificity.

Diagnosis relied on clinical symptoms, serum thyroxine, TRAb, thyroid ultrasound and orbital computed tomography. The source of the PBMCs was more than 9.5 ml of fresh peripheral blood. CDR3 length: 13 residues. V was pared by 6 bases and J by 5 bases, with 13 bases between. Germline V gene sequence: CDR1 MNHNS, CDR2 SASEGT. Regarding this clonotype: What it binds is unknown.

Amplified TCR beta CDR3 regions were obtained using RNA transcripts as template. RT-PCR in the first round used HTBI primers; a second-round multiplex PCR followed. One entry per CDR3 protein, called by TCRdb with MiXCR from the multiplex PCR reads. This sample has 350,000 to 450,000 distinct CDR3 sequences, with approximately 21% found just once. This TCR was sampled from a woman aged 18-29 years with stable Graves' hyperthyroidism. The J gene is TRBJ2-5, the V gene TRBV6-1; D unresolved. Input material: peripheral blood. The DNA of the CDR3 is TGTGCCAGCAGCTTCGTCGCTAGGGAGACCCAGTACTTC. Protein product: CASSFVARETQYF.